Listed below are T cell receptor beta chains from one sample, sequenced in a study of blood T cell repertoires in COVID-19. Assay used: immunoSEQ multiplex PCR; TCRdb lists only in-frame clones, some missing. The sample lists 50,000 to 70,000 clones; 78% were seen once. Sequenced: peripheral blood. These receptors were collected from a human donor in a cohort sampled during active COVID-19. Each CDR3 is given with its conserved first and last residue. The D gene is left open where the match is weak. The size field is filled for only some rows; it gives once, few, many or a size class.

>few|TRBV6-5|TRBD1|TRBJ1-1
TGTGCCAGCAGCCGATCCGGGACAGCTTACACTGAAGCTTTCTTT
CASSRSGTAYTEAFF
>few|TRBV5-1|.|TRBJ2-1
TGCGCCAGCAGCTCCCCTCTGAGCTCCTACAATGAGCAGTTCTTC
CASSSPLSSYNEQFF
>.|TRBV6-5|.|TRBJ1-3
TGTGCCAGCAGCCGGGACAAGATCTCTGGAAACACCATATATTTT
CASSRDKISGNTIYF
>.|TRBV28|TRBD2|TRBJ2-1
TGTGCCAGCAGTTTCCGGCCCGGGACTAGCCTCTACAATGAGCAGTTCTTC
CASSFRPGTSLYNEQFF
>.|TRBV19|.|TRBJ2-2
TGTGCCAGTAGTCTGACAGGTGCTACCGGGGAGCTGTTTTTT
CASSLTGATGELFF
>.|TRBV19|.|TRBJ1-6
TGTGCCACCAGAGGCTCCTATAATTCACCCCTCCACTTT
CATRGSYNSPLHF
>.|TRBV29-1|TRBD1|TRBJ2-5
TGCAGCGTTGAAGGACAGGGTCTAAAGACCCAGTACTTC
CSVEGQGLKTQYF
>.|TRBV6-6|.|TRBJ1-3
TGTGCCAGCAGGGGCCCTGGAAACACCATATATTTT
CASRGPGNTIYF
>.|TRBV6-5|.|TRBJ1-1
TGTGCCAGCAGTTACTCAAGAAGGTCGGGCACTGAAGCTTTCTTT
CASSYSRRSGTEAFF
>.|TRBV28|.|TRBJ2-7
TGTGCCAGCAGTTTCCCTCCCCAGGGTGTCCACGAGCAGTACTTC
CASSFPPQGVHEQYF
>few|TRBV3-1/TRBV3-2|.|TRBJ2-1
TGTGCCAGCAGCCAAGTCGAGGCAAGTGAGCAGTTCTTC
CASSQVEASEQFF
>.|TRBV6-4|.|TRBJ2-7
TGTGCCAGCAGACCGAGAGGTTTAGAGCAGTACTTC
CASRPRGLEQYF
>.|TRBV4-1|TRBD2|TRBJ2-5
TGCGCCAGCAGCCAGGGACTAGCGGGAGTATTAGAGACCCAGTACTTC
CASSQGLAGVLETQYF
>.|TRBV5-8|.|TRBJ1-1
TGTGCCAATTCCCTGAGGGGGGGCCGAAATACTGAAGCTTTCTTT
CANSLRGGRNTEAFF
>.|TRBV5-6|TRBD1|TRBJ1-4
TGTGCCAGCAGGCCAGGGGGCAAGAGTGAAAAACTGTTTTTT
CASRPGGKSEKLFF
>.|TRBV7-8|TRBD1|TRBJ2-7
TGTGCCAGCAGCGGAACGGGACAGGGCTACGAGCAGTACTTC
CASSGTGQGYEQYF
>.|TRBV2|.|TRBJ2-5
TGTGCCAGCGGGCTCCGGACAGTTCAAGAGACCCAGTACTTC
CASGLRTVQETQYF
>.|TRBV7-9|TRBD1|TRBJ2-7
TGTGCCAGCAGCTACCTGACAGGGGAGAAGACTATGGACGAGCAGTACTTC
CASSYLTGEKTMDEQYF
>.|TRBV5-1|.|TRBJ2-7
TGCGCCAGCAGCCGGAACCACGGGGACTACGAGCAGTACTTC
CASSRNHGDYEQYF
>.|TRBV4-3|.|TRBJ2-7
TGCGCCAGCAGCCAAGACGGGGCGGGGACCTACGAGCAGTACTTC
CASSQDGAGTYEQYF
>.|TRBV3-1/TRBV3-2|.|TRBJ2-7
TGTGCCAGCAGCCAAGGGCTCAGGACGTTGGACATGAGCGAGCAGTACTTC
CASSQGLRTLDMSEQYF
>.|TRBV5-1|.|TRBJ2-7
TGCGCCAGCAGCGAGCGTGGGGGCAGGTCTGCGGAGCAGTACTTC
CASSERGGRSAEQYF
>.|TRBV3-1/TRBV3-2|TRBD2|TRBJ2-4
TGTGCCAGCAGCCAAGCTTTTAGCGGGAGGGCCAAAAACATTCAGTACTTC
CASSQAFSGRAKNIQYF
>.|TRBV6-5|.|TRBJ1-1
TGTGCCAGCAGCGGTGGGGGGGGCGTTTCGGCTGGAGCTTTCTTT
CASSGGGGVSAGAFF